The 14 T cell receptor beta chains reported below all come from one sample, sequenced in a study of CD8+CD57+ T cells in acquired aplastic anemia. Genomic DNA, serving as template, underwent TCR beta VDJ and CDR3 profiling. A single record per CDR3 protein comes from TCRdb applying MiXCR to the reads. The table lists under 350,000 distinct CDR3 sequences, roughly half of them singletons, with under 8.5% in the top ten. The material sequenced was sorted CD4+, CD8+, or CD8+CD57+ T cells (not recorded which) from PBMCs. The receptors originated from a human donor with severe aplastic anemia or a healthy control (not recorded which).

This clonotype was counted a single time. The chain recombines TRBV6-5 with TRBJ2-2, with unresolved D. The V end was cut by 7 bases, the J end by 4 bases, with 16 bases between. CDR3 size: 15 residues. Germline CDR1 reads MNHEY; CDR2 reads SVGAGI. The CDR3 coding sequence is TGTGCCAGCAAGATTGGGCAGGAAATCACCGGGGAGCTGTTTTTT. Translated, it gives CASKIGQEITGELFF.

The chain has TRBV7-2 and TRBJ2-5; 9 nucleotides agree with TRBD1. The ends lost 4 bases at V and 4 bases at J; junction bases unmatched: 16. Germline CDR1 SGHTA, CDR2 FQGNSA. This CDR3 is 18 amino acids long. The CDR3 region is CASSSRTGDTGEGETQYF. CDR3 nucleotide sequence: TGTGCCAGCAGCTCCCGGACAGGGGACACCGGGGAAGGAGAGACCCAGTACTTC.

CDR3 protein: CSARDVDRGPSEAFF. The CDR3 coding sequence is TGCAGTGCTAGAGATGTTGACAGGGGGCCCTCTGAAGCTTTCTTT. The genes are TRBV20-1 and TRBJ1-1, with 10 bases identical to TRBD1. The CDR3 sequence is 15 residues long. Germline lookup yields CDR1 DFQATT and CDR2 SNEGSKA (reference sequence). J lost 6 bases, V lost 0 bases, and 7 bases had no gene match.

This clonotype was counted ten times or more. This CDR3 reads CASRRTSGGLDTQYF. The CDR3 DNA sequence: TGTGCCAGCAGACGGACTAGCGGGGGTTTAGATACGCAGTATTTT. The chain carries TRBV6-5 and TRBJ2-3; 13 bases line up with TRBD2. Losses at the gene ends were 6 bases for V and 5 bases for J; bases not matched to a gene: 5. The CDR3 consists of 15 residues. Germline loops: CDR1 MNHEY, CDR2 SVGAGI.

The chain couples TRBV10-3 to TRBJ1-1; unclear D gene. Germline V CDR1 and CDR2: ENHRY, SYGVKD. V dropped 0 bases and J dropped 8 bases, with 10 bases sitting between them. The CDR3 extends over 13 amino acids. The CDR3 spells CAISESTRPEAFF. The CDR3 DNA sequence: TGTGCCATCAGTGAGTCGACCAGGCCGGAAGCTTTCTTT.

CDR3 sequence reads: CSARDKTGEVEQFF. The DNA of the CDR3 is TGCAGTGCTAGAGATAAGACGGGAGAAGTTGAGCAGTTCTTC. The chain couples TRBV20-1 to TRBJ2-1; weak D call: TRBD2 (6 bases). This CDR3 region has 14 residues. Trimming took 0 bases from V and 9 from J, leaving 15 bases between them. The germline CDR1 and CDR2 sequences are DFQATT and SNEGSKA (reference sequence).

This chain links TRBV19 with TRBJ1-2; no clear D gene. The V and J ends lost 6 bases and 4 bases respectively, with 24 bases between them. The CDR3 loop spans 17 amino acids. The germline V gene encodes CDR1 LNHDA and CDR2 SQIVND (reference sequence). The CDR3 loop reads CASSRRWEGGSLYGYTF. CDR3 nucleotide sequence: TGTGCCAGTAGCCGCAGATGGGAGGGAGGCTCCCTCTATGGCTACACCTTC.

This clonotype occurred many times. This sequence joins TRBV5-1 and TRBJ1-6; D possibly corresponds to TRBD1 (6 bases). Germline CDR1 and CDR2: SGHRS and YFSETQ. CDR3 length equals 15 residues. Trimming took 0 bases from V and 6 from J, leaving 10 bases between them. The CDR3 region is CASSLGGTINSPLHF. In DNA form, the CDR3 reads TGCGCCAGCAGCTTGGGGGGGACAATTAATTCACCCCTCCACTTT. Together with reference TRBV5-1 and TRBJ1-6, the CDR3 gives the full variable domain: KAGVTQTPRYLIKTRGQQVTLSCSPISGHRSVSWYQQTPGQGLQFLFEYFSETQRNKGNFPGRFSGRQFSNSRSEMNVSTLELGDSALYLCASSLGGTINSPLHFGNGTRLTVT.

This clonotype was observed a few times. The chain is built from TRBV19 and TRBJ2-7; possible D gene TRBD1, 6 bases. The V end was cut by 3 bases, the J end by 4 bases, with 10 bases between. Germline CDR1 reads LNHDA; CDR2 reads SQIVND (reference sequence). This CDR3 has 13 residues. The CDR3 nucleotides are TGTGCCAGTAGTATGGCAGGGGCGTACGAGCAGTACTTC. Its translation: CASSMAGAYEQYF.

V is TRBV24-1 and J is TRBJ2-3; 12 positions agree with TRBD2. CDR3 length: 17 amino acids. The germline CDR1 and CDR2 sequences are KGHDR and SFDVKD. Trimming removed 4 bases from V and 7 bases from J; junction bases left unmatched: 11. CDR3 residues: CATSDPGLAGLTNTQYF. The DNA of the CDR3 is TGTGCCACCAGTGACCCCGGACTAGCGGGGCTCACCAATACGCAGTATTTT.

The rearrangement links TRBV14 to TRBJ1-6; 8 bases line up with TRBD1. The V segment lost 4 bases and the J segment 0 bases; nucleotides outside the gene matches: 8. CDR3 length: 18 amino acids. Germline CDR1 reads SGHDN; CDR2 reads FVKESK. This CDR3 is CASSRGQGMSSYNSPLHF. For the CDR3, the DNA is TGTGCCAGCAGCCGAGGACAGGGCATGAGCTCCTATAATTCACCCCTCCACTTT.

This clonotype was detected ten times or more. V usage is TRBV19 and J usage is TRBJ2-7; unclear D gene. This CDR3 has 13 amino acids. Trimming removed 5 bases from V and 3 bases from J, with 11 bases in between. Germline CDR1 is LNHDA and CDR2 is SQIVND (reference sequence). Written as DNA, the CDR3 is TGTGCCAGTAGTTTGTCTTTATTCTACGAGCAGTACTTC. It specifies CASSLSLFYEQYF.

In the case of this clonotype: One end of the junction fails to match germline, which may point to a read error. This sequence joins TRBV19 and TRBJ1-4; no firm D call. Per germline, CDR1 LNHDA and CDR2 SQIVND (reference sequence). The CDR3 loop spans 14 amino acids. The CDR3 here is CASSIDGESEILFF. In DNA, the CDR3 is TGTGCCAGTAGTATCGACGGGGAGAGTGAAATACTGTTTTTT.

This clonotype occurred many times. In DNA form, the CDR3 reads TGTGCCAGCAGCCAAGTACCTAGCGGGGGAGTCCAAGAGACCCAGTACTTC. Translation: CASSQVPSGGVQETQYF. The chain combines TRBV4-2 with TRBJ2-5, with TRBD2 matching over 10 bases. In germline, CDR1 is LGHNA, CDR2 YNFKEQ. Losses at the gene ends were 1 base for V and 1 base for J; bases not matched to a gene: 6. The CDR3 sequence is 17 residues long.